One TCR beta chain is described in this entry. The CDR3 runs 13 residues. Germline values: CDR1 KGHDR, CDR2 SFDVKD. V lost 8 bases and J lost 3; bases outside the gene matches: 2. This entry comes from a study of blood T cell repertoires in COVID-19. Background on the study: Spain, Italy and the United States supplied samples that represented acute and convalescent COVID-19. T cells, B-cell-depleted T cells, or PBMCs provided the cDNA or gDNA that served as material.

Researchers sorted participants into cohorts using their self-reported clinical history. TCRdb keeps only in-frame clones here, not all; method: immunoSEQ multiplex PCR. Among 150,000 or so clones listed, 75% to 90% were seen once. V is TRBV24-1 and J is TRBJ2-3; 9 nucleotides align to TRBD2. This TCR was sampled from a woman aged 40-49 years who had been exposed to COVID-19. The sample was PBMCs or T cells enriched from blood (not recorded which). The CDR3 is CATKREETDTQYF. The CDR3 DNA sequence: TGTGCCACCAAGCGGGAGGAGACAGATACGCAGTATTTT.